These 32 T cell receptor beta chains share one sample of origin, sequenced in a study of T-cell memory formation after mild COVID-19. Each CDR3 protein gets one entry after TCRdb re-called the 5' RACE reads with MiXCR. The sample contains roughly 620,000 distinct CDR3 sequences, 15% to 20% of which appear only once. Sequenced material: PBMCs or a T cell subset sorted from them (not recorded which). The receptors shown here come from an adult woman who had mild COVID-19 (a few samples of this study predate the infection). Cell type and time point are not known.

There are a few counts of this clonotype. In DNA, the CDR3 is TGTGCCAGCAGCCCAGGAATGAAAAGGCTAGGCCTTCAAGAGACCCAGTACTTC. Its protein is CASSPGMKRLGLQETQYF. The V gene is TRBV4-2, the J gene TRBJ2-5, with no clear D. The CDR3 is 18 amino acids. The ends were cut back, 4 bases at V and 2 bases at J, with 23 bases in the middle. Germline assignment: CDR1 LGHNA and CDR2 YNFKEQ.

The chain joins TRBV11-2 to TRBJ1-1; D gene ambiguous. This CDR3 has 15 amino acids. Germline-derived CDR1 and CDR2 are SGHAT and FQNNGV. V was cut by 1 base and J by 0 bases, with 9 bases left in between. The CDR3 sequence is CASSLGVYMNTEAFF. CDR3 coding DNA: TGTGCCAGCAGCTTAGGTGTCTATATGAACACTGAAGCTTTCTTT.

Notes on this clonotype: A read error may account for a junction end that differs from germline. Here the CDR3 reads CASSLVTGPGELFF. In DNA form, the CDR3 reads TGTGCTAGCAGCTTGGTTACAGGGCCCGGGGAGCTGTTTTTT. The gene calls are TRBV7-7 and TRBJ2-2; D may be TRBD1 (6 bases). Germline assignment: CDR1 SSHAT and CDR2 FNYEAQ (reference sequence). This CDR3 is 14 amino acids long.

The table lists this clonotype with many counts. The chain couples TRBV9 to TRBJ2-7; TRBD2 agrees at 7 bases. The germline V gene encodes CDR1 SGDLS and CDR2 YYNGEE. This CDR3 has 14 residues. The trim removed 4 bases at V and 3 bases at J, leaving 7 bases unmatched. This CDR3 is CASSFGGSDYEQYF. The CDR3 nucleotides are TGTGCCAGCAGCTTCGGGGGGAGCGACTACGAGCAGTACTTC. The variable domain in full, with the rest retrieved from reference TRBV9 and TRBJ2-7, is DSGVTQTPKHLITATGQRVTLRCSPRSGDLSVYWYQQSLDQGLQFLIQYYNGEERAKGNILERFSAQQFPDLHSELNLSSLELGDSALYFCASSFGGSDYEQYFGPGTRLTVT.

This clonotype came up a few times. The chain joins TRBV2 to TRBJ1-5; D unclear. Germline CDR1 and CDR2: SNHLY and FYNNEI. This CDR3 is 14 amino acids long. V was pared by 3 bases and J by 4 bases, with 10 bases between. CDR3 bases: TGTGCCAGCAGTGACCCCCAGGTAAATCAGCCCCAGCATTTT. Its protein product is CASSDPQVNQPQHF.

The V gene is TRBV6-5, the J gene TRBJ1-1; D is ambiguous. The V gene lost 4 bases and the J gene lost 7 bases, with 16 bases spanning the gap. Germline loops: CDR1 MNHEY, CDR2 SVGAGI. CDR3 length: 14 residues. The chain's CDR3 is CASSLEGVRVEAFF. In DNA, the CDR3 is TGTGCCAGCAGTTTAGAGGGCGTGCGGGTTGAAGCTTTCTTT.

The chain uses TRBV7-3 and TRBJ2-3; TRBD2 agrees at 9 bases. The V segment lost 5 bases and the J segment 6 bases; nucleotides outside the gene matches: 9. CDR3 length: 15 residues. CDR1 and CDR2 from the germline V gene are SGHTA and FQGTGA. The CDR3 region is CASSTSGGLRDTQYF. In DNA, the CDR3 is TGTGCCAGCAGCACCAGCGGGGGGCTCAGGGATACGCAGTATTTT.

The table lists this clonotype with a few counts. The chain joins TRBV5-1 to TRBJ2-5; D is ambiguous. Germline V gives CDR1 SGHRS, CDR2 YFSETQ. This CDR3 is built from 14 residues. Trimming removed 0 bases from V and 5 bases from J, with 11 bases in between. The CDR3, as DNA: TGCGCCAGCAGCTTGGGGGGTGTGTCGGAGACCCAGTACTTC. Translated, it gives CASSLGGVSETQYF.

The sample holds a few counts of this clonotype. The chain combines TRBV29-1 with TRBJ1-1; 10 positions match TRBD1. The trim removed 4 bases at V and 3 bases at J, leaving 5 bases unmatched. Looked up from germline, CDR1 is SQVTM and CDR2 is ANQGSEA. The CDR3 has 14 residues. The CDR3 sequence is CSVARQGADTEAFF. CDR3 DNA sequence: TGCAGCGTTGCGAGACAGGGGGCGGACACTGAAGCTTTCTTT.

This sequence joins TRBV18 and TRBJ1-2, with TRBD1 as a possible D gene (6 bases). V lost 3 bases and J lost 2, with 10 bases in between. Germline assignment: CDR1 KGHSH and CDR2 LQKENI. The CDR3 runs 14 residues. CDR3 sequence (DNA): TGTGCCAGCTCACCCTCAGGGGACAACTATGGCTACACCTTC. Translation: CASSPSGDNYGYTF.

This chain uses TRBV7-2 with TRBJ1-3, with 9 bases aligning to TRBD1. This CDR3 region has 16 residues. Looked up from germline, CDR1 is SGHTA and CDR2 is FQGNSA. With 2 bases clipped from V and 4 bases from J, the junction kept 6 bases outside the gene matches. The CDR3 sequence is CASSLWGTGYGNTIYF. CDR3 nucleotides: TGTGCCAGCAGCTTATGGGGGACAGGGTACGGAAACACCATATATTTT. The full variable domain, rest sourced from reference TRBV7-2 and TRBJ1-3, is GAGVSQSPSNKVTEKGKDVELRCDPISGHTALYWYRQSLGQGLEFLIYFQGNSAPDKSGLPSDRFSAERTGGSVSTLTIQRTQQEDSAVYLCASSLWGTGYGNTIYFGEGSWLTVV.

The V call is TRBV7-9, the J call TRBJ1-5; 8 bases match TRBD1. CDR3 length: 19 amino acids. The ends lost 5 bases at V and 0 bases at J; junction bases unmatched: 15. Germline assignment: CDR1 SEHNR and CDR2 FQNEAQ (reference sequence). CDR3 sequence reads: CASSPERTGLKGSNQPQHF. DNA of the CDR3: TGTGCCAGCAGCCCCGAGCGGACAGGGCTAAAGGGTAGCAATCAGCCCCAGCATTTT.

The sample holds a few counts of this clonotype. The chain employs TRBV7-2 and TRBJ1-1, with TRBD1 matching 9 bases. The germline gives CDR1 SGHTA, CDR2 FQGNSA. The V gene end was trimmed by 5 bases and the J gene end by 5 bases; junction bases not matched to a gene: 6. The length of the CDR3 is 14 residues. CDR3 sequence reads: CASSIGTGRTEAFF. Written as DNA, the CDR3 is TGTGCCAGCAGCATCGGGACAGGGCGGACTGAAGCTTTCTTT.

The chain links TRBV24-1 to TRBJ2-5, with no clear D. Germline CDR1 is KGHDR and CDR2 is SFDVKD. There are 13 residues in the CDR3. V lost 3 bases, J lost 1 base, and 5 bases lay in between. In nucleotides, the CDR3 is TGTGCCACCAGTGATGCGGCCCAAGAGACCCAGTACTTC. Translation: CATSDAAQETQYF.

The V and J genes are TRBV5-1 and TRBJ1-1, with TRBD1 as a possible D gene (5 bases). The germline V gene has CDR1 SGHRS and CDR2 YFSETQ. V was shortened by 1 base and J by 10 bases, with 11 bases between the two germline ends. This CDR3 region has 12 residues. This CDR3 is CASSLPGDVAFF. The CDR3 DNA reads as TGCGCCAGCAGCTTGCCCGGGGACGTAGCTTTCTTT.

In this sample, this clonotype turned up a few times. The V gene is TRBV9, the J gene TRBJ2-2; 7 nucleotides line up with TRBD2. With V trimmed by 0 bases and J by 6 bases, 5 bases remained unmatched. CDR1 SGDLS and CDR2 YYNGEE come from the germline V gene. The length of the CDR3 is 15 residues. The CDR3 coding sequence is TGTGCCAGCAGCGTAGGGGGGGGACGCGCCGGGGAGCTGTTTTTT. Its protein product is CASSVGGGRAGELFF.

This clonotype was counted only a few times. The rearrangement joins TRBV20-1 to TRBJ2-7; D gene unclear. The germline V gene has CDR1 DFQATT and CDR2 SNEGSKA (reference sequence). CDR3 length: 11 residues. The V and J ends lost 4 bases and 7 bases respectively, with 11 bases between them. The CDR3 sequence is CSANGPVEQYF. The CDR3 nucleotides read TGCAGTGCTAACGGACCTGTAGAGCAGTACTTC.

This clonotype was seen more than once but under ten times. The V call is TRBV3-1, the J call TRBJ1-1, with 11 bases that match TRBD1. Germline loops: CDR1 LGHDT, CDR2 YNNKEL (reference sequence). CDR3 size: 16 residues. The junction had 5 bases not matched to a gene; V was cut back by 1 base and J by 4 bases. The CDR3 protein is CASSQGDRGFFTEAFF. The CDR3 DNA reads TGTGCCAGCAGCCAAGGGGACAGGGGGTTTTTCACTGAAGCTTTCTTT.

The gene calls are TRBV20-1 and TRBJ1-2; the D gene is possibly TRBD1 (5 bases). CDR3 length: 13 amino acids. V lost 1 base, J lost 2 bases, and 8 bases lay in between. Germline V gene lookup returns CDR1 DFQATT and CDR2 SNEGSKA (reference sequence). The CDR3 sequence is CSARGGRNYGYTF. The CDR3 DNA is TGCAGTGCTAGAGGGGGGAGAAACTATGGCTACACCTTC.

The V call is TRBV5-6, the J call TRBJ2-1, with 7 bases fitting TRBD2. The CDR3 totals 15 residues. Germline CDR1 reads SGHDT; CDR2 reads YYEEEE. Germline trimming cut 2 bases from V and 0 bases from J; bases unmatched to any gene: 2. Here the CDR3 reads CASSFVAGSYNEQFF. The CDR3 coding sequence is TGTGCCAGCAGCTTCGTAGCGGGCTCCTACAATGAGCAGTTCTTC.

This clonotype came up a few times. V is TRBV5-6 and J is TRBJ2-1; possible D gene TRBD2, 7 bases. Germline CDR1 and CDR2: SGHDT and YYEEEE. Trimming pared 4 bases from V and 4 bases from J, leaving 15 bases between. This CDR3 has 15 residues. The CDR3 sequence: CASSPGEAGYNEQFF. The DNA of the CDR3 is TGTGCCAGCAGCCCAGGGGAAGCGGGATACAATGAGCAGTTCTTC.

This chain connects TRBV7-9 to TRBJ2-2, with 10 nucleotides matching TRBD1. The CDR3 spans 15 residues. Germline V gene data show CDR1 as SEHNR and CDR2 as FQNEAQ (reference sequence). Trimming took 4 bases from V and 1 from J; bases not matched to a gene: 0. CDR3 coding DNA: TGTGCCAGCAGCTGGGACAGGGGGAACACCGGGGAGCTGTTTTTT. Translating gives CASSWDRGNTGELFF.

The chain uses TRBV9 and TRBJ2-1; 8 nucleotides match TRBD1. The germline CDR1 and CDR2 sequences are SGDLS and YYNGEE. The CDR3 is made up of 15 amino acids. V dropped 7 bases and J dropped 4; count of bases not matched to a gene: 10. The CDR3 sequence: CASDPGTGHYNEQFF. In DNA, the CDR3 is TGTGCCAGCGACCCCGGGACAGGACATTACAATGAGCAGTTCTTC.

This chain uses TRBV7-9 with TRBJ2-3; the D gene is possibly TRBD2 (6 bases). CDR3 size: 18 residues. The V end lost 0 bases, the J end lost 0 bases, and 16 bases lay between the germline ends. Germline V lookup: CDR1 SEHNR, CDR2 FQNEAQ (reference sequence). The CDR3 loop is CASSLARASATSTDTQYF. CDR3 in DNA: TGTGCCAGCAGCTTAGCGCGGGCTAGCGCAACCAGCACAGATACGCAGTATTTT. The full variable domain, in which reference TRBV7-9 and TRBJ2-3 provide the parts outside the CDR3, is DTGVSQNPRHKITKRGQNVTFRCDPISEHNRLYWYRQTLGQGPEFLTYFQNEAQLEKSRLLSDRFSAERPKGSFSTLEIQRTEQGDSAMYLCASSLARASATSTDTQYFGPGTRLTVL.

CDR3 loop: CASSQSLIDRGYGYTF. CDR3 DNA sequence: TGTGCCAGCAGCCAAAGCTTGATCGACAGGGGCTATGGCTACACCTTC. The chain has TRBV14 and TRBJ1-2, with 8 bases that match TRBD1. The germline gives CDR1 SGHDN, CDR2 FVKESK. The V segment lost 2 bases and the J segment 4 bases; nucleotides outside the gene matches: 9. The CDR3 contains 16 residues.

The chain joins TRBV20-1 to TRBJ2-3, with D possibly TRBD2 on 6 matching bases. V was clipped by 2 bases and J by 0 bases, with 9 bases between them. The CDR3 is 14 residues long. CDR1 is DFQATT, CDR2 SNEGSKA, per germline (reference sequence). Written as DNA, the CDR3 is TGCAGTGCTAGATCCACTAGCAGCACAGATACGCAGTATTTT. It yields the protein CSARSTSSTDTQYF.

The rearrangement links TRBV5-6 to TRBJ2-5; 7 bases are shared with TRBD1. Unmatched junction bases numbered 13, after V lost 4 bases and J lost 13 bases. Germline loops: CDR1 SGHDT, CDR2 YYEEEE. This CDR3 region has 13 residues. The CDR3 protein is CASSRELRTGPYF. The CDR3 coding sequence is TGTGCCAGCAGCCGCGAATTGAGGACAGGTCCGTACTTC.

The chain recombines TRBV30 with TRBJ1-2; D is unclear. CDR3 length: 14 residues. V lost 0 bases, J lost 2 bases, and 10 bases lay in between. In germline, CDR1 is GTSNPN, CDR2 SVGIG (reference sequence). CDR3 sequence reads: CAWSVFSGNYGYTF. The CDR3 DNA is TGTGCCTGGAGTGTATTCAGCGGGAACTATGGCTACACCTTC.

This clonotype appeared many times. The CDR3 DNA follows: TGTGCCAGCAGCTTAGCGAGTAACTACGAGCAGTACTTC. Amino acid sequence: CASSLASNYEQYF. The V call is TRBV7-8, the J call TRBJ2-7; D not certain. Trimming cost V 0 bases and J 3 bases, with 6 bases left between them. Germline V gene lookup returns CDR1 SGHVS and CDR2 FQNEAQ. The length of the CDR3 is 13 residues.

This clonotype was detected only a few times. DNA of the CDR3: TGTGCCAGCAGCGTAGCTGGGACTAGTTACAATGAGCAGTTCTTC. Protein: CASSVAGTSYNEQFF. The chain joins TRBV9 to TRBJ2-1; 8 bases align to TRBD2. Per germline, CDR1 SGDLS and CDR2 YYNGEE. The V and J ends lost 0 bases and 4 bases, in that order; junction bases with no gene match: 3. The length of the CDR3 is 15 residues.

The CDR3 loop reads CASSQSTREAFF. The CDR3 nucleotides are TGTGCCAGCAGCCAAAGCACGAGAGAAGCTTTCTTT. V and J are TRBV3-1 and TRBJ1-1; D is ambiguous. The germline V gene has CDR1 LGHDT and CDR2 YNNKEL (reference sequence). Trimming cost V 2 bases and J 8 bases, with 9 bases left between them. The CDR3 has 12 amino acids.

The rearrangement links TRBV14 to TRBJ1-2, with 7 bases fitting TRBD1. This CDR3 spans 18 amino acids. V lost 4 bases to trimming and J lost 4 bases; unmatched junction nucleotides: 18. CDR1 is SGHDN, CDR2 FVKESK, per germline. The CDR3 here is CASSRKSPRQGLVYGYTF. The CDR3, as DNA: TGTGCCAGCAGCCGGAAGAGCCCTAGACAGGGACTTGTCTATGGCTACACCTTC.